These 23 T cell receptor beta chains originate from one sample sequenced in a study of cytomegalovirus exposure and HLA in healthy donors (dated 2017 in TCRdb). Library construction relied on the immunoSEQ multiplex PCR assay. The multiplex PCR relied on a mix of 60 forward primers for TCR Vbeta segments and 13 reverse primers for TCR Jbeta segments. TCRdb retrieved this table from immuneACCESS and kept in-frame rearrangements only. Not all clones are present; in checked studies, unresolved V genes account for under half, and no reason is known for the remainder. The sample data list about 160,000 clones, and 79% of these were observed just once. The ten largest clones capture approximately 2% of the sample. The sequencing input was PBMCs. These receptor sequences come from a man aged 35 to 55 in good health and CMV-seronegative.

The genes are TRBV6-5 and TRBJ2-3, with a weak D call TRBD2 (6 bases). Germline lookup yields CDR1 MNHEY and CDR2 SVGAGI. V lost 2 bases and J lost 6, with 15 bases in between. The CDR3 runs to 15 residues. The DNA of the CDR3 is TGTGCCAGCAGTTACCGGGGCGGGATGGGCGATACGCAGTATTTT. Amino acids: CASSYRGGMGDTQYF.

This rearrangement joins TRBV18 to TRBJ2-7; TRBD1 matches at 7 bases. Trimming removed 6 bases from V and 3 bases from J; junction bases left unmatched: 8. The CDR3 is 14 amino acids. In germline, CDR1 is KGHSH, CDR2 LQKENI. CDR3: CASSRDRDDYEQYF. In nucleotides, the CDR3 is TGTGCCAGCTCCCGCGACAGGGACGACTACGAGCAGTACTTC.

This sequence joins TRBV5-6 and TRBJ2-7, with TRBD2 matching 12 bases. The ends lost 4 bases at V and 7 bases at J; junction bases unmatched: 9. The germline V gene has CDR1 SGHDT and CDR2 YYEEEE. CDR3 length: 15 amino acids. CDR3 protein: CASSPGLAGWKEQYF. CDR3 coding DNA: TGTGCCAGCAGCCCCGGACTAGCGGGATGGAAAGAGCAGTACTTC.

This clone occurred a few times. This rearrangement joins TRBV7-9 to TRBJ2-3; D is possibly TRBD1 (6 bases). The CDR3 covers 13 residues. V dropped 4 bases and J dropped 2 bases, with 7 bases sitting between them. Germline CDR1 SEHNR, CDR2 FQNEAQ (reference sequence). CDR3 loop: CASSWTATDTQYF. Written as DNA, the CDR3 is TGTGCCAGCAGCTGGACAGCCACAGATACGCAGTATTTT.

Written as DNA, the CDR3 is TGTGCCAGCAGATTACAGGGAGCGGATGGCTACACCTTC. This sequence encodes CASRLQGADGYTF. The chain couples TRBV14 to TRBJ1-2, with D possibly matching TRBD1 (6 bases). Trimming took 6 bases from V and 6 from J, leaving 14 bases between them. Germline V lookup: CDR1 SGHDN, CDR2 FVKESK. The CDR3 runs 13 residues.

V gene TRBV7-9 combines with J gene TRBJ2-1, with 7 nucleotides matching TRBD1. This CDR3 region has 14 residues. Germline CDR1 reads SEHNR; CDR2 reads FQNEAQ (reference sequence). Trimming took 6 bases from V and 9 from J; bases not matched to a gene: 11. The CDR3 DNA reads as TGTGCCAGCAGAGGACAGGTCGAGGCGACTGAGCAGTTCTTC. Encoded protein: CASRGQVEATEQFF.

This clone appeared a few times. The rearrangement links TRBV7-9 to TRBJ2-2; tentatively, D is TRBD1 (6 bases). Germline loops: CDR1 SEHNR, CDR2 FQNEAQ (reference sequence). V was clipped by 3 bases and J by 5 bases, with 13 bases between them. This CDR3 contains 15 residues. CDR3: CASSLGRGDTGELFF. Written as DNA, the CDR3 is TGTGCCAGCAGCTTGGGCAGGGGAGATACCGGGGAGCTGTTTTTT.

The chain links TRBV5-6 to TRBJ2-2, with a tentative D call TRBD1 (6 bases). Germline V CDR1 and CDR2: SGHDT, YYEEEE. Trimming pared 3 bases from V and 6 bases from J, leaving 18 bases between. The CDR3 has 16 amino acids. In nucleotides, the CDR3 is TGTGCCAGCAGCTCATTCGGCAAACAGGGCGCCGGGGAGCTGTTTTTT. This sequence encodes CASSSFGKQGAGELFF.

This chain connects TRBV28 to TRBJ2-7; D remains unclear. V lost 3 bases, J lost 7 bases, and 4 bases lay in between. The CDR3 has 10 amino acids. CDR1 is MDHEN, CDR2 SYDVKM, per germline. CDR3 residues: CASSFREQYF. The CDR3 nucleotides are TGTGCCAGCAGTTTTAGAGAGCAGTACTTC.

The J gene is TRBJ2-5, the V gene TRBV5-4, with 10 bases matching TRBD2. The germline CDR1 and CDR2 sequences are SGHNT and YYREEE (reference sequence). After removal of 4 bases from V and 3 bases from J, the junction contained 12 bases not matched to a gene. The CDR3 extends over 17 amino acids. The CDR3 sequence is CASSQGLAGVPKETQYF. Here the CDR3 DNA reads TGTGCCAGCAGCCAGGGTCTAGCGGGGGTCCCCAAAGAGACCCAGTACTTC.

The CDR3 region is CASARRQVAYEQYF. CDR3 coding DNA: TGTGCCAGCGCCCGCCGGCAGGTAGCCTACGAGCAGTACTTC. This chain joins TRBV11-2 and TRBJ2-7; no clear D gene. From germline, CDR1 is SGHAT and CDR2 FQNNGV. The CDR3 totals 14 residues. V lost 8 bases, J lost 2 bases, and 16 bases lay in between.

The chain has TRBV5-1 and TRBJ2-2; 7 nucleotides line up with TRBD1. The CDR3 contains 17 residues. V dropped 4 bases and J dropped 2; count of bases not matched to a gene: 11. Germline CDR1 and CDR2: SGHRS and YFSETQ. Here the CDR3 DNA reads TGCGCCAGCAGCCTGGGGCACAGGGGCTACAACACCGGGGAGCTGTTTTTT. Amino acids: CASSLGHRGYNTGELFF. Full variable domain (missing parts from reference TRBV5-1 and TRBJ2-2): KAGVTQTPRYLIKTRGQQVTLSCSPISGHRSVSWYQQTPGQGLQFLFEYFSETQRNKGNFPGRFSGRQFSNSRSEMNVSTLELGDSALYLCASSLGHRGYNTGELFFGEGSRLTVL.

The J gene is TRBJ2-7, the V gene TRBV5-5; 8 bases line up with TRBD2. Looked up from germline, CDR1 is SGHKS and CDR2 is YYEKEE (reference sequence). V lost 2 bases, J lost 7 bases, and 5 bases stayed unmatched. CDR3 size: 13 residues. The CDR3 DNA is TGTGCCAGCAGCTTATATACGGGGGGGGAGCAGTACTTC. It yields the protein CASSLYTGGEQYF.

The V call is TRBV19, the J call TRBJ2-3; D is uncertain. The length of the CDR3 is 13 residues. Germline V gene lookup returns CDR1 LNHDA and CDR2 SQIVND (reference sequence). Deletions cut 10 bases from V and 6 bases from J, with 17 bases between. The CDR3 nucleotides are TGTGCCACAGCGTTACTGTCGAGTGATACGCAGTATTTT. This codes for CATALLSSDTQYF.

V usage is TRBV7-2 and J usage is TRBJ2-1; a possible D gene is TRBD2 (6 bases). V was trimmed by 5 bases and J by 0 bases, leaving 14 bases between them. The CDR3 loop spans 16 amino acids. The germline V gene has CDR1 SGHTA and CDR2 FQGNSA. The DNA for the CDR3 is TGTGCCAGCAGCCCGGGGGTGCAGAGCTCCTACAATGAGCAGTTCTTC. Protein product: CASSPGVQSSYNEQFF.

The chain is built from TRBV5-1 and TRBJ2-1; D possibly corresponds to TRBD2 (6 bases). The CDR3 is made up of 14 amino acids. The V gene lost 3 bases and the J gene lost 9 bases, with 16 bases spanning the gap. Germline V lookup: CDR1 SGHRS, CDR2 YFSETQ. Here the CDR3 DNA reads TGCGCCAGCAGCTGGGACTCGCAGAGGGCTGAGCAGTTCTTC. This codes for CASSWDSQRAEQFF.

The J gene is TRBJ2-3, the V gene TRBV15; a weak D match, TRBD2 (7 bases). Germline CDR1 is LNHNV and CDR2 is YYDKDF (reference sequence). The CDR3 runs to 16 residues. V lost 0 bases and J lost 5, with 15 bases in between. CDR3 nucleotides: TGTGCCACCAGCAGAGATGGCGGGGGCTCGAGAGATACGCAGTATTTT. Amino acids: CATSRDGGGSRDTQYF.

Here the CDR3 DNA reads TGTGCCAGCTCAGCGACAGTTTACACTGAAGCTTTCTTT. Its protein is CASSATVYTEAFF. The chain uses TRBV18 and TRBJ1-1; weak D call: TRBD1 (5 bases). Trimming cost V 5 bases and J 3 bases, with 10 bases left between them. CDR1 and CDR2 (germline): KGHSH, LQKENI. The CDR3 is 13 residues long.

This chain uses TRBV2 with TRBJ1-4; D possibly corresponds to TRBD1 (5 bases). CDR1 SNHLY and CDR2 FYNNEI come from the germline V gene. V was shortened by 2 bases and J by 0 bases, with 10 bases between the two germline ends. This CDR3 has 16 amino acids. CDR3 nucleotide sequence: TGTGCCAGCAGTGAATTAGGGGCAGCAACTAATGAAAAACTGTTTTTT. Protein sequence: CASSELGAATNEKLFF.

The chain is built from TRBV4-1 and TRBJ2-3; D call uncertain. V shed 0 bases and J shed 4 bases, with 14 bases lying between them. Germline V CDR1 and CDR2: MGHRA, YSYEKL. CDR3 length: 16 residues. This CDR3 reads CASSQDLGGTADTQYF. CDR3 nucleotides: TGCGCCAGCAGCCAAGATTTAGGCGGTACGGCAGATACGCAGTATTTT.

This chain joins TRBV4-1 and TRBJ2-1; TRBD2 matches 8 bases. The CDR3 has 17 amino acids. J was trimmed by 4 bases and V by 0 bases; bases with no gene match: 8. In germline, CDR1 is MGHRA, CDR2 YSYEKL. CDR3 sequence reads: CASSQDRSGGGYNEQFF. CDR3 nucleotides: TGCGCCAGCAGCCAAGATCGGTCTGGCGGGGGGTACAATGAGCAGTTCTTC.

This chain joins TRBV5-1 and TRBJ1-1, with 7 bases aligning to TRBD1. This CDR3 is built from 14 residues. The V gene's germline CDR1 is SGHRS and CDR2 YFSETQ. V was pared by 4 bases and J by 4 bases, with 7 bases of the junction left unmatched. CDR3 DNA: TGCGCCAGCAGCGCGGGACAGTGGGCCACTGAAGCTTTCTTT. Translation gives CASSAGQWATEAFF. Full variable domain (missing parts from reference TRBV5-1 and TRBJ1-1): KAGVTQTPRYLIKTRGQQVTLSCSPISGHRSVSWYQQTPGQGLQFLFEYFSETQRNKGNFPGRFSGRQFSNSRSEMNVSTLELGDSALYLCASSAGQWATEAFFGQGTRLTVV.

This clone appeared once. The chain combines TRBV5-8 with TRBJ2-7; 10 positions match TRBD1. Unmatched junction bases numbered 6, after V lost 3 bases and J lost 6 bases. CDR1 is SGHTS, CDR2 YDEGEE, per germline. CDR3 size: 14 residues. The CDR3: CASSSRDRGSEQYF. As DNA, the CDR3 is TGTGCCAGCAGCTCCCGGGACAGGGGTAGCGAGCAGTACTTC.